The source of this T cell receptor (beta chain) is a study of control samples from healthy donors and cancer patients. Assay: immunoSEQ multiplex PCR; the TCRdb copy retains only in-frame clones and omits some. Among around 150,000 clones, just under 95% were seen once, and the ten largest hold under 8.5%. This clone was seen only once. The source is a woman between 40 and 55 years old in good health. Sequencing used blood.

CDR3 sequence reads: CASSERQGFGYTF. In DNA form, the CDR3 reads TGTGCCAGCAGTGAGCGGCAGGGGTTCGGCTACACCTTC. This chain joins TRBV2 and TRBJ1-2; maybe TRBD1 (6 bases). The CDR3 spans 13 residues. V was cut by 3 bases and J by 8 bases, with 13 bases left in between. Germline V gives CDR1 SNHLY, CDR2 FYNNEI.